Below are 15 T cell receptor beta chains sequenced from a single sample in a study of blood T cells in healthy people across ages. A sample-barcoded 5' primer and a J-beta primer mix were used in a second PCR of roughly 7 to 12 cycles. TCRdb re-called the 5' RACE reads with MiXCR, one entry per CDR3 protein. The sample carries roughly 1,100,000 distinct CDR3 sequences, under 30% recorded once. These data were likewise used in another study, on T cells of mothers and their children.

Source material: blood. These TCRs come from a girl aged 2 to 9 in good health.

This clonotype was detected only a few times. The chain combines TRBV7-9 with TRBJ2-3; TRBD1 might be the D (6 bases). Germline assignment: CDR1 SEHNR and CDR2 FQNEAQ (reference sequence). The length of the CDR3 is 18 residues. Trimming took off 5 bases at V and 1 base at J, with 22 bases between the two ends. The DNA for the CDR3 is TGTGCCAGCAGCCTAACCTTAAAACAGGGCGTGGGCACAGATACGCAGTATTTT. This sequence encodes CASSLTLKQGVGTDTQYF. The variable domain in full, with the rest retrieved from reference TRBV7-9 and TRBJ2-3, is DTGVSQNPRHKITKRGQNVTFRCDPISEHNRLYWYRQTLGQGPEFLTYFQNEAQLEKSRLLSDRFSAERPKGSFSTLEIQRTEQGDSAMYLCASSLTLKQGVGTDTQYFGPGTRLTVL.

Turning to this clonotype: No conserved phenylalanine or tryptophan is present at the end of the CDR3, so a read error is the likely explanation. The CDR3, as DNA: TGTGCCAGCAGGGGACAGAACAACTATGGCTACACCCTC. Its protein product is CASRGQNNYGYTL. The V call is TRBV7-2, the J call TRBJ1-2, with 7 bases fitting TRBD1. CDR3 length: 13 residues. Germline CDR1 and CDR2: SGHTA and FQGNSA. V dropped 6 bases and J dropped 2; count of bases not matched to a gene: 3.

The rearrangement joins TRBV28 to TRBJ2-7, with a tentative D call TRBD2 (5 bases). Germline V gives CDR1 MDHEN, CDR2 SYDVKM. The V gene lost 6 bases and the J gene lost 1 base, with 16 bases spanning the gap. The CDR3 covers 15 residues. The CDR3 sequence is CASSPRRRRSYEQYF. CDR3 nucleotide sequence: TGTGCCAGCAGCCCTCGGCGTAGGAGGTCCTACGAGCAGTACTTC.

Only a few counts were recorded for this clonotype. The chain couples TRBV28 to TRBJ2-5, with 7 bases aligning to TRBD1. The DNA matches TRBJ2-7 better at its end, which makes the J call doubtful. The germline V gene has CDR1 MDHEN and CDR2 SYDVKM. The CDR3 extends over 14 amino acids. DNA of the CDR3: TGTGCCAGCAGTTTATGGGACAGGACCTACGAGCAGTACTTC. It is translated as CASSLWDRTYEQYF.

The rearrangement joins TRBV9 to TRBJ2-4; TRBD1 matches at 7 bases. Germline V gene sequence: CDR1 SGDLS, CDR2 YYNGEE. This CDR3 spans 14 amino acids. V dropped 3 bases and J dropped 5; count of bases not matched to a gene: 5. The CDR3 sequence is CASSAWDSENIQYF. The CDR3 region has the DNA TGTGCCAGCAGCGCTTGGGACAGCGAAAACATTCAGTACTTC.

This clonotype was found a few times. This rearrangement joins TRBV9 to TRBJ1-2; 7 positions agree with TRBD1. The CDR3 has 15 residues. V shed 4 bases and J 6 bases; nucleotides not matched to a gene: 12. Germline CDR1 and CDR2: SGDLS and YYNGEE. CDR3 DNA: TGTGCCAGCAGCTCCCCCCCAGGGGGGGCAAATGGCTACACCTTC. Translating gives CASSSPPGGANGYTF.

This clonotype appeared a few times. CDR3 coding DNA: TGCGCCAGCAGCCTACCAGGGACGCCTACGGGGGAGCAGTACTTC. Translation: CASSLPGTPTGEQYF. The chain has TRBV4-1 and TRBJ2-7; D possibly matches TRBD1 or TRBD2 (5 bases each). V was pared by 4 bases and J by 7 bases, with 20 bases between. Germline V gene sequence: CDR1 MGHRA, CDR2 YSYEKL. The CDR3 spans 15 residues.

This chain connects TRBV12-3 or TRBV12-4 to TRBJ1-5; no firm D call. Trimming left V 3 bases short and J 3 bases short, with 6 bases between. CDR3 length equals 13 residues. CDR3 coding DNA: TGTGCCAGCAGTTTCGGGTACAATCAGCCCCAGCATTTT. Protein product: CASSFGYNQPQHF.

This chain links TRBV7-2 with TRBJ2-1; D may match TRBD1 or TRBD2 (7 bases each). Trimming removed 5 bases at V and 5 bases at J, with 19 bases between. The germline V gene encodes CDR1 SGHTA and CDR2 FQGNSA. This CDR3 contains 16 residues. The CDR3 DNA reads as TGTGCCAGCAGCCCTCAGACAGGGAGGGGACACAATGAGCAGTTCTTC. Translated, it gives CASSPQTGRGHNEQFF.

In its sample, this clonotype was seen a few times. V usage is TRBV9 and J usage is TRBJ2-7; TRBD2 matches at 7 bases. This CDR3 comprises 16 residues. The germline V gene encodes CDR1 SGDLS and CDR2 YYNGEE. After removal of 0 bases from V and 7 bases from J, the junction contained 13 bases not matched to a gene. The CDR3: CASSVETGTTLWEQYF. DNA for the CDR3: TGTGCCAGCAGCGTAGAGACCGGGACTACTCTCTGGGAGCAGTACTTC. The full variable domain, its missing parts supplied by reference TRBV9 and TRBJ2-7, is DSGVTQTPKHLITATGQRVTLRCSPRSGDLSVYWYQQSLDQGLQFLIQYYNGEERAKGNILERFSAQQFPDLHSELNLSSLELGDSALYFCASSVETGTTLWEQYFGPGTRLTVT.

This clonotype appeared a few times. The chain links TRBV6-6 to TRBJ2-7, with D tentatively TRBD1 (6 bases). The germline gives CDR1 MNHNY, CDR2 SVGAGI (reference sequence). V was trimmed by 0 bases and J by 2 bases, leaving 11 bases between them. This CDR3 region has 15 residues. The CDR3 loop is CASSYSGQTAYEQYF. The DNA for the CDR3 is TGTGCCAGCAGTTACTCTGGACAGACCGCCTACGAGCAGTACTTC.

Concerning this clonotype: The junction shows a germline mismatch at one end, possibly a read error. This chain joins TRBV7-3 and TRBJ2-7, with TRBD1 matching 8 bases. From germline, CDR1 is SGHTA and CDR2 FQGTGA. The CDR3 covers 13 residues. The CDR3 nucleotides are TGTGCCAGCAGCCCCGGGGACAGGTTCCTAGCCGACTTC. It specifies CASSPGDRFLADF.

The rearrangement uses TRBV6-1 and TRBJ2-3, with 8 bases matching TRBD2. This CDR3 comprises 17 residues. V lost 6 bases to trimming and J lost 0 bases; unmatched junction nucleotides: 11. The germline CDR1 and CDR2 sequences are MNHNS and SASEGT. DNA for the CDR3: TGTGCCAGCAGATCCGACATAGCGGGGACTAGCACAGATACGCAGTATTTT. It encodes CASRSDIAGTSTDTQYF.

This clonotype was picked up a small number of times. The chain links TRBV12-3 or TRBV12-4 to TRBJ1-1, with D tentatively TRBD1 (5 bases). Deletions cut 3 bases from V and 5 bases from J, with 13 bases between. There are 14 residues in the CDR3. CDR3 protein: CASSFPGRATEAFF. The CDR3 DNA sequence: TGTGCCAGCAGTTTCCCGGGCAGGGCGACTGAAGCTTTCTTT.

The chain has TRBV24-1 and TRBJ2-1, with TRBD1 matching 8 bases. Trimming took 9 bases from V and 0 from J; bases not matched to a gene: 9. This CDR3 is 16 amino acids long. From germline, CDR1 is KGHDR and CDR2 SFDVKD. In DNA form, the CDR3 reads TGTGCCACCGGCAACCGGGACAGGAGCTCCTACAATGAGCAGTTCTTC. Its protein is CATGNRDRSSYNEQFF.